This TCR beta chain was sequenced in a study of cytomegalovirus exposure and HLA in healthy donors. Study-level points and caveats: Association of a missense DCLRE1C variant with TCR beta V- and J-gene trimming was reported in a later analysis.

Researchers ran the PCR with 60 Vbeta and 13 Jbeta primers. The authors' processing: In a later analysis, of approximately 81 million unique beta chains, some 10 million appeared in at least two donors. This table comes from immunoSEQ multiplex PCR, and its TCRdb copy is limited to in-frame clones, with some not included. V and J calls and clone size are given by that table; D and trimming were obtained from the DNA. The table shows 200,000 to 250,000 clones, with 80% to 85% occurring only once. In regard to this clone: Its antigen is currently unknown.

The receptor comes from a woman aged 60-75 years in good health and CMV-seropositive. The sample was PBMCs.

The CDR3 here is CASSTPIPQASWGYTF. CDR3 nucleotides: TGTGCCAGTAGTACCCCGATCCCACAGGCCTCGTGGGGCTACACCTTC. V and J are TRBV19 and TRBJ1-2; D might be TRBD1 (5 bases). This CDR3 has 16 amino acids. Looked up from germline, CDR1 is LNHDA and CDR2 is SQIVND (reference sequence). V was clipped by 4 bases and J by 8 bases, with 23 bases between them.